These 5 T cell receptor beta chains originate from one sample sequenced in a study of blood T cells in healthy people across ages. Combining a sample-barcoded 5' primer with a J-beta primer mix, a second PCR ran for about 6 to 12 cycles. Each CDR3 protein gets one entry after TCRdb re-called the 5' RACE reads with MiXCR. The sample records around 1,600,000 distinct CDR3 sequences, 42% being singletons. What was sequenced was blood. The receptors were gathered from a woman between 18 and 30 years old in good health.

The chain couples TRBV20-1 to TRBJ2-3, with D uncertain. The CDR3 length is 14 residues. The V end lost 2 bases, the J end lost 0 bases, and 9 bases lay between the germline ends. Germline CDR1 is DFQATT and CDR2 is SNEGSKA (reference sequence). In nucleotides, the CDR3 is TGCAGTGCTAGAAAAGGGATGAGCACAGATACGCAGTATTTT. This gives the protein CSARKGMSTDTQYF.

This clonotype was seen more than once but under ten times. The chain couples TRBV4-1 to TRBJ2-7, with a weak D call TRBD1 (6 bases). The germline V gene has CDR1 MGHRA and CDR2 YSYEKL. The CDR3 totals 15 residues. V dropped 0 bases and J dropped 6 bases, with 15 bases sitting between them. In DNA, the CDR3 is TGCGCCAGCAGCCAAGATTCGCGACAGGTGGGCGAGCAGTACTTC. Protein sequence: CASSQDSRQVGEQYF.

This chain uses TRBV12-3 or TRBV12-4 with TRBJ2-3; a weak D match, TRBD2 (7 bases). Between the trimmed V and J ends, which lost 6 bases and 4 bases, there was a span of 17 bases. The CDR3 loop spans 15 amino acids. This CDR3 reads CASSNGGARADTQYF. The CDR3 nucleotides are TGTGCCAGCAGCAATGGGGGGGCGAGGGCAGATACGCAGTATTTT.

This clonotype has more than one count but fewer than ten. The chain recombines TRBV27 with TRBJ2-1; the D is unclear. The CDR3 has 12 amino acids. Deletions cut 5 bases from V and 8 bases from J, with 10 bases between. Germline loops: CDR1 MNHEY, CDR2 SMNVEV (reference sequence). CDR3 nucleotide sequence: TGTGCCAGCAGTCCTTCATTTCATGAGCAGTTCTTC. Protein: CASSPSFHEQFF.

In this sample, this clonotype turned up a few times. The genes are TRBV2 and TRBJ2-5, with D perhaps TRBD1 (5 bases). CDR1 and CDR2 from the germline V gene are SNHLY and FYNNEI. V was pared by 6 bases and J by 3 bases, with 14 bases between. The CDR3 has 14 residues. The CDR3 spells CASSAQGWEETQYF. CDR3 coding DNA: TGTGCCAGCAGCGCGCAGGGTTGGGAAGAGACCCAGTACTTC.